Presented here are 24 T cell receptor beta chains from one specimen sequenced in a study of CD8 T cells in Susac syndrome. cDNA came from around 0.54 to 1 ug RNA primed by random hexamers. In TCRdb, the immunoSEQ multiplex PCR reads were re-called with MiXCR into one record per CDR3 protein. The sample lists around 200,000 distinct CDR3 sequences, roughly 94% seen once, with around 0.094% in the top ten. The sequencing input was CD4+ T cells from PBMCs. These receptors all come from a human donor with Susac syndrome.

This chain joins TRBV7-2 and TRBJ2-5; 7 bases are a match to TRBD2. CDR1 SGHTA and CDR2 FQGNSA come from the germline V gene. This CDR3 has 14 amino acids. V shed 0 bases, J shed 5 bases, and the junction held 3 bases outside the gene matches. This CDR3 is CASSLAVGGETQYF. The DNA for the CDR3 is TGTGCCAGCAGCTTAGCGGTGGGAGGGGAGACCCAGTACTTC.

The chain is built from TRBV12-3 or TRBV12-4 and TRBJ1-5; weak D call: TRBD1 (5 bases). The V end was cut by 5 bases, the J end by 7 bases, with 15 bases between. This CDR3 is 14 amino acids long. CDR3 bases: TGTGCCAGCAGTGCTTTAACCGGGGCCCAGCCCCAGCATTTT. Amino acid sequence: CASSALTGAQPQHF.

This chain uses TRBV4-3 with TRBJ2-1; 10 positions agree with TRBD2. Germline V gene lookup returns CDR1 LGHNA and CDR2 YSLEER. The V gene end was trimmed by 0 bases and the J gene end by 3 bases; junction bases not matched to a gene: 2. The CDR3 loop spans 16 amino acids. The CDR3 loop is CASSQDGTSDYNEQFF. CDR3 nucleotide sequence: TGCGCCAGCAGCCAAGATGGGACTAGCGACTACAATGAGCAGTTCTTC.

This chain uses TRBV19 with TRBJ1-3; possibly TRBD1 for D (5 bases). Germline V gene sequence: CDR1 LNHDA, CDR2 SQIVND (reference sequence). The CDR3 sequence is 17 residues long. Trimming took off 3 bases at V and 4 bases at J, with 19 bases between the two ends. The CDR3 here is CASSIFVGASTGNTIYF. In DNA, the CDR3 is TGTGCCAGTAGTATCTTCGTAGGGGCCTCGACAGGAAACACCATATATTTT.

The chain carries TRBV5-1 and TRBJ1-2; D is unresolved. The length of the CDR3 is 15 residues. V was shortened by 0 bases and J by 0 bases, with 9 bases between the two germline ends. In germline, CDR1 is SGHRS, CDR2 YFSETQ. CDR3 sequence reads: CASSLEAVTNYGYTF. The CDR3 DNA sequence: TGCGCCAGCAGCTTGGAGGCAGTTACTAACTATGGCTACACCTTC.

This rearrangement joins TRBV5-6 to TRBJ2-2; D gene ambiguous. The CDR3 has 15 residues. Trimming took off 4 bases at V and 3 bases at J, with 13 bases between the two ends. Looked up from germline, CDR1 is SGHDT and CDR2 is YYEEEE. The CDR3 protein is CASSRPTQYTGELFF. The CDR3 nucleotides read TGTGCCAGCAGCCGGCCCACACAATACACCGGGGAGCTGTTTTTT.

The chain has TRBV20-1 and TRBJ2-3; TRBD2 agrees at 7 bases. Germline values: CDR1 DFQATT, CDR2 SNEGSKA (reference sequence). Trimming took 3 bases from V and 2 from J; bases not matched to a gene: 8. This CDR3 region has 15 residues. This chain's CDR3 is CSARAGEDITDTQYF. The CDR3 nucleotides read TGCAGTGCTAGGGCGGGGGAAGACATCACAGATACGCAGTATTTT.

The chain is built from TRBV7-2 and TRBJ2-3, with D perhaps given as TRBD1 or TRBD2 (5 bases each). With 4 bases removed from V and 3 bases from J, the gap between germline ends came to 14 bases. Per germline, CDR1 SGHTA and CDR2 FQGNSA. There are 15 residues in the CDR3. CDR3 protein: CASSYGTLRTDTQYF. Here the CDR3 DNA reads TGTGCCAGCAGCTATGGGACGTTACGGACAGATACGCAGTATTTT.

The chain has TRBV15 and TRBJ2-3; unclear D gene. In germline, CDR1 is LNHNV, CDR2 YYDKDF (reference sequence). The CDR3 is 14 amino acids. V lost 5 bases, J lost 2 bases, and 11 bases lay in between. The CDR3 spells CATSPRGYTDTQYF. CDR3 nucleotides: TGTGCCACCAGCCCAAGAGGTTACACAGATACGCAGTATTTT.

The genes are TRBV29-1 and TRBJ1-2, with D unresolved. Trimming shortened V by 4 bases and J by 9 bases, and 15 bases separated the two germline ends. Germline V CDR1 and CDR2: SQVTM, ANQGSEA. CDR3 length: 12 residues. The CDR3 loop reads CSVAPGRGRYTF. CDR3 bases: TGCAGCGTTGCCCCGGGCCGAGGACGCTACACCTTC.

CDR3 loop: CASSSEQGTYEQYF. The CDR3 DNA reads TGTGCCAGCAGCTCCGAGCAGGGTACGTACGAGCAGTACTTC. The chain joins TRBV7-2 to TRBJ2-7; D is possibly TRBD1 (5 bases). The CDR3 has 14 amino acids. The ends were cut back, 4 bases at V and 4 bases at J, with 14 bases in the middle. Germline values: CDR1 SGHTA, CDR2 FQGNSA.

The CDR3 loop is CASHPPWRNTEAFF. The CDR3 DNA is TGTGCCAGTCATCCGCCGTGGCGGAACACTGAAGCTTTCTTT. The chain has TRBV19 and TRBJ1-1, with D unclear. Germline V gene data show CDR1 as LNHDA and CDR2 as SQIVND (reference sequence). This CDR3 is 14 amino acids long. The V end lost 8 bases, the J end lost 1 base, and 14 bases lay between the germline ends.

The chain has TRBV6-5 and TRBJ1-5, with D tentatively TRBD1 (6 bases). This CDR3 region has 14 residues. Trimming cost V 6 bases and J 4 bases, with 13 bases left between them. Germline CDR1 MNHEY, CDR2 SVGAGI. CDR3 sequence reads: CASRTSQGNQPQHF. In nucleotides, the CDR3 is TGTGCCAGCAGAACCTCACAGGGAAATCAGCCCCAGCATTTT.

This chain connects TRBV13 to TRBJ2-7; 10 positions agree with TRBD1. The CDR3 has 13 amino acids. Trimming took 7 bases from V and 9 from J; bases not matched to a gene: 9. Germline loops: CDR1 PRHDT, CDR2 FYEKMQ (reference sequence). The CDR3 is CASTKTGQGVQYF. The DNA for the CDR3 is TGTGCCAGCACCAAGACAGGACAGGGGGTGCAGTACTTC.

The V gene is TRBV29-1, the J gene TRBJ1-1, with 7 bases fitting TRBD1. V lost 5 bases and J lost 8; bases outside the gene matches: 14. The germline V gene has CDR1 SQVTM and CDR2 ANQGSEA. This CDR3 is built from 14 residues. The CDR3: CSVLVWTGEPEAFF. Here the CDR3 DNA reads TGCAGCGTTCTGGTATGGACAGGAGAACCCGAAGCTTTCTTT. Looking up the rest from reference TRBV29-1 and TRBJ1-1 gives the full variable domain: SAVISQKPSRDICQRGTSLTIQCQVDSQVTMMFWYRQQPGQSLTLIATANQGSEATYESGFVIDKFPISRPNLTFSTLTVSNMSPEDSSIYLCSVLVWTGEPEAFFGQGTRLTVV.

The J gene is TRBJ2-2, the V gene TRBV24-1; D not resolved. This CDR3 spans 13 amino acids. Germline V CDR1 and CDR2: KGHDR, SFDVKD. V was cut by 7 bases and J by 4 bases, with 9 bases left in between. This chain's CDR3 is CATRDLTTGELFF. The CDR3, as DNA: TGTGCCACCAGGGATCTGACCACCGGGGAGCTGTTTTTT.

V gene TRBV20-1 combines with J gene TRBJ2-2; D perhaps matches TRBD1 (5 bases). The CDR3 covers 12 residues. The germline V gene has CDR1 DFQATT and CDR2 SNEGSKA (reference sequence). The V end lost 3 bases, the J end lost 7 bases, and 9 bases lay between the germline ends. CDR3 amino acids: CSASRVNGELFF. In DNA, the CDR3 is TGCAGTGCTAGCAGGGTTAACGGGGAGCTGTTTTTT.

V gene TRBV23-1 combines with J gene TRBJ2-5, with 10 bases matching TRBD1. TRBV23-1 is designated an ORF whose function remains uncertain. The CDR3 is made up of 13 amino acids. V trimming: 11 bases; J trimming: 5 bases; junction bases outside the gene matches: 8. Written as DNA, the CDR3 is TGCGCCCGGGACAGGGGTATGAGCGAGACCCAGTACTTC. It codes for CARDRGMSETQYF.

The genes are TRBV14 and TRBJ2-2, with D possibly TRBD2 on 6 matching bases. This CDR3 has 14 amino acids. CDR1 and CDR2 (germline): SGHDN, FVKESK. Trimming took off 1 base at V and 5 bases at J, with 8 bases between the two ends. The CDR3 is CASSQARETGELFF. The CDR3 nucleotides read TGTGCCAGCAGCCAAGCACGGGAGACCGGGGAGCTGTTTTTT.

The chain recombines TRBV13 with TRBJ1-1, with D hard to call. Trimming took off 3 bases at V and 7 bases at J, with 9 bases between the two ends. Looked up from germline, CDR1 is PRHDT and CDR2 is FYEKMQ (reference sequence). This CDR3 comprises 12 residues. For the CDR3, the DNA is TGTGCCAGCAGCTTGGGTAGCTTTGAAGCTTTCTTT. It yields the protein CASSLGSFEAFF.

This chain uses TRBV20-1 with TRBJ2-1, with 13 bases identical to TRBD2. This CDR3 is built from 15 residues. V dropped 6 bases and J dropped 1; count of bases not matched to a gene: 3. The germline gives CDR1 DFQATT, CDR2 SNEGSKA (reference sequence). The CDR3 DNA sequence: TGCAGTGCGGAGGGACTAGCGGGGTCCTACAATGAGCAGTTCTTC. Encoded protein: CSAEGLAGSYNEQFF.

The chain links TRBV30 to TRBJ2-5; tentatively, D is TRBD1 or TRBD2 (5 bases each). The CDR3 is 13 amino acids. Per the germline V gene, CDR1 is GTSNPN and CDR2 is SVGIG (reference sequence). The V gene lost 8 bases and the J gene lost 4 bases, with 17 bases spanning the gap. CDR3 sequence: CAGSGDRGETQYF. Here the CDR3 DNA reads TGTGCCGGCAGCGGAGATAGGGGAGAGACCCAGTACTTC.

CDR3 residues: CSALGRQGNTEAFF. The CDR3 DNA follows: TGCAGTGCCTTAGGTAGACAGGGTAACACTGAAGCTTTCTTT. This chain joins TRBV20-1 and TRBJ1-1; 7 bases align to TRBD1. The length of the CDR3 is 14 residues. With 6 bases clipped from V and 2 bases from J, the junction kept 9 bases outside the gene matches. Germline loops: CDR1 DFQATT, CDR2 SNEGSKA (reference sequence).

The CDR3 sequence: CATSDPTSGAYNEQFF. The CDR3 DNA follows: TGTGCCACCAGTGACCCCACTAGCGGGGCCTACAATGAGCAGTTCTTC. V gene TRBV24-1 combines with J gene TRBJ2-1; 10 bases align to TRBD2. Germline CDR1 is KGHDR and CDR2 is SFDVKD. Trimming cost V 4 bases and J 2 bases; bases outside gene matches: 4. This CDR3 spans 16 amino acids.